The 2 T cell receptor beta chains below come from one sample, sequenced in a study of tumor-infiltrating lymphocytes in localized non-small cell lung cancer. TCRdb's table, derived via immunoSEQ multiplex PCR, lists solely in-frame clones and lacks some. The table lists 13,000 to 15,000 clones, approximately 73% of them singletons. Sequencing was performed on uninvolved lung tissue not adjacent to the tumor. The receptors stem from a human donor with non-small cell lung cancer.

The chain combines TRBV21-1 with TRBJ2-4; the tabulated D call, TRBD2, remains unverified against the DNA. TRBV21-1 is noted as a pseudogene. CDR3 size: 13 residues. The CDR3 DNA follows: TGTGCCAGCAGCAAAGAAGGAGTAAACATTCAGTACTTC. This translates into CASSKEGVNIQYF.

By sample fraction, this clone is medium-sized. This chain uses TRBV6-1 with TRBJ2-7; 7 bases are a match to TRBD1. With V trimmed by 8 bases and J by 2 bases, 6 bases remained unmatched. There are 13 residues in the CDR3. Looked up from germline, CDR1 is MNHNS and CDR2 is SASEGT. The CDR3 reads CASENRGTYEQYF. The CDR3 DNA reads as TGTGCCAGCGAGAACAGGGGCACCTACGAGCAGTACTTC.